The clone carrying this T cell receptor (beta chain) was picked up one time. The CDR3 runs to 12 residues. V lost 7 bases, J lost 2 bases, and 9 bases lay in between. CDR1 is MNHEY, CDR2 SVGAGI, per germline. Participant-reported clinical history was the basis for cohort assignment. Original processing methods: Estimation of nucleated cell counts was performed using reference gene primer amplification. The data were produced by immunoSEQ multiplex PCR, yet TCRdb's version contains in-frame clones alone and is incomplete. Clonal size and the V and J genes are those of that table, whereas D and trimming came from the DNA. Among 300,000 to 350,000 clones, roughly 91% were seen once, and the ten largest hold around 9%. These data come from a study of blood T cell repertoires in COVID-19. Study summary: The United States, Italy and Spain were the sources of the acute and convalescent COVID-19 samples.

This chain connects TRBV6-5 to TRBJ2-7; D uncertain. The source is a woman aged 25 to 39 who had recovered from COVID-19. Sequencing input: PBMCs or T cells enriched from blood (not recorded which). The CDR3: CASKRSAYEQYF. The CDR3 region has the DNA TGTGCCAGCAAGAGGTCAGCCTACGAGCAGTACTTC.